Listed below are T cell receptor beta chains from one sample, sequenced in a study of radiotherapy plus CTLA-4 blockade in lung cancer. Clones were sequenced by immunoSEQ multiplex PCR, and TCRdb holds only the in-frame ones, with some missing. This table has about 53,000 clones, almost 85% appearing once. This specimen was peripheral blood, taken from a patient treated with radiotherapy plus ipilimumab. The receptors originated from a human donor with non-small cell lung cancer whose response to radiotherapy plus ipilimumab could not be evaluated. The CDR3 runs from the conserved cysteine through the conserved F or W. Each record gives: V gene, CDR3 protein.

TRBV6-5 CASSYGGQVTYEQYF
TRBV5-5 CASSLLSTGMIANYGYTF
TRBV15 CATSRDSGPAGDEQFF
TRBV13 CASSPGTGNEKLFF
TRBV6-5 CASSYVNRGNTGELFF
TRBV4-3 CASSQDLGGGYQPQHF
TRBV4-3 CASSEVSTDTQYF
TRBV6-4 CASREGYEQYF
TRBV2 CASRLARVYNEQFF
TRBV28 CASSSGSESRNTIYF
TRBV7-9 CASSRTGGFGYTF
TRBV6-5 CANGEPRREEQYF
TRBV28 CASRVLDGTGAGSGYGYTF
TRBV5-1 CASSWTGGNSYEQYF
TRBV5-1 CASSLDRGYGNTIYF
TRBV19 CASSISSVNTEAFF
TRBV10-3 CAISTGLAGGPKETQYF
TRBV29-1 CSVEYLVTNSYNEQFF
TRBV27 CASIETGNSNQPQHF
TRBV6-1 CASSDPPLAGGNNEQFF
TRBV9 CASSVGWGGRGNNEKLFF
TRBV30 CAWSVLSASNSPLHF
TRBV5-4 CASSLGLAGPFSTDTQYF
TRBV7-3 CASSPTSRADTQYF
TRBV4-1 CASSQALNTGELFF
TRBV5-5 CASSRGQGGPGETQYF
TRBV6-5 CASTTTGGQNGYTF
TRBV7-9 CASSSGTGILHTEAFF
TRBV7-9 CASSSGSGSNSNEQFF
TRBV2 CASSETDSGSYEQYF
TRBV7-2 CASSPSSGLNNEQFF
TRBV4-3 CASSQDHKLGQEAFF
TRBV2 CASSVSSGPVVGQFF
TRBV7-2 CASSLYSRGARGGYTF
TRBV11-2 CASSVDLFRSDTQYF
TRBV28 CASSSLEASSPYEQYF
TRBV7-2 CASSLLAGGWDEQYF
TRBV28 CASRGQGFFGYTF
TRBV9 CASSVEGRFSTDTQYF
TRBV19 CATLSREGTEAFF
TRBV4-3 CASSHSGLSPNEQFF
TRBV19 CASLGWGQGAMNTEAFF
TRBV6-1 CASRPPGTDTQYF
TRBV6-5 CASSYDRVRTDTQYF
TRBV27 CATRPLAGYHEQYF
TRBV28 CASSYVDRENTEAFF
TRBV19 CASSTEQGRQPQHF
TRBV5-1 CASSLGQGYYEQYF
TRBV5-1 CASSRYGQGGNSYEQYF
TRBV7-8 CASSSSRWAGDSGNTIYF
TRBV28 CASSEASGRDYNEQFF
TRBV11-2 CASSLGRLAVRDTQYF
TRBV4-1 CASRVATSSYNEQFF
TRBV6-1 CASSGNRETQYF
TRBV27 CASSLSQGQGYTF
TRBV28 CASSPKPTGGRGYTF
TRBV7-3 CASSLNRLGTQYF